This T cell receptor (beta chain) came from a study of T cells in Graves' hyperthyroidism and ophthalmopathy. Notes on the study in general: Before onset, ophthalmopathy was predicted by the model a median roughly 6.4 months earlier.

This clonotype was recorded at least ten times. Its antigen is as yet unknown. Template material for amplifying TCR beta CDR3 regions consisted of RNA transcripts. HTBI primers were used for first-round RT-PCR of the TCR CDR3. TCRdb fed the multiplex PCR reads into MiXCR, producing one record per CDR3 protein. The sample has roughly 380,000 distinct CDR3 sequences, approximately 15% seen once. Trimming removed 1 base from V and 6 bases from J, with 6 bases in between. This CDR3 has 13 residues. Looked up from germline, CDR1 is LGHDT and CDR2 is YNNKEL (reference sequence). The chain links TRBV3-1 to TRBJ2-2; D is unresolved. Sequencing was performed on blood. The sequence came from a woman aged 55-75 years with Graves' hyperthyroidism. CDR3 amino acids: CASSQGPAGELFF. The CDR3 DNA is TGTGCCAGCAGCCAAGGGCCAGCCGGGGAGCTGTTTTTT.